Each of the 21 T cell receptor beta chains below was sequenced from the same sample in a study of technical replicates of blood from several donors. Generated by immunoSEQ multiplex PCR, the TCRdb table keeps only in-frame clones and is missing some. Seen here are tens of thousands of clones, more than 90% observed once, and the top ten hold around 0.24%. The sequenced sample was T cells isolated from PBMCs. The receptors come from a human donor in good health.

This clone was counted only a few times. The chain employs TRBV28 and TRBJ1-5, with D possibly being TRBD1 (6 bases). The V gene's germline CDR1 is MDHEN and CDR2 SYDVKM. The CDR3 is made up of 18 amino acids. V lost 6 bases and J lost 2, with 23 bases in between. The CDR3 reads CASSSWDMGLNGNQPQHF. Written as DNA, the CDR3 is TGTGCCAGCAGCAGCTGGGACATGGGCTTGAATGGCAATCAGCCCCAGCATTTT. The complete variable domain, with remaining parts taken from reference TRBV28 and TRBJ1-5, reads DVKVTQSSRYLVKRTGEKVFLECVQDMDHENMFWYRQDPGLGLRLIYFSYDVKMKEKGDIPEGYSVSREKKERFSLILESASTNQTSMYLCASSSWDMGLNGNQPQHFGDGTRLSIL.

Only a few counts were recorded for this clone. The chain links TRBV6-1 to TRBJ1-1; no clear D gene. CDR3 length: 12 amino acids. Germline V gene data show CDR1 as MNHNS and CDR2 as SASEGT. Deletions cut 5 bases from V and 5 bases from J, with 9 bases between. The CDR3 reads CASSLRVTEAFF. CDR3 in DNA: TGTGCCAGCAGTCTGCGGGTGACTGAAGCTTTCTTT.

The chain combines TRBV5-1 with TRBJ2-1; D gene ambiguous. Trimming shortened V by 0 bases and J by 6 bases, and 4 bases separated the two germline ends. The V gene's germline CDR1 is SGHRS and CDR2 YFSETQ. CDR3 length equals 12 residues. CDR3 amino acids: CASSLAGNEQFF. In DNA form, the CDR3 reads TGCGCCAGCAGCTTGGCAGGCAATGAGCAGTTCTTC.

J is TRBJ1-1 and V is TRBV5-1; weak D call: TRBD1 (5 bases). CDR3 length equals 15 residues. V was shortened by 1 base and J by 4 bases, with 14 bases between the two germline ends. Germline V gene sequence: CDR1 SGHRS, CDR2 YFSETQ. The CDR3 sequence is CASSLSRPGGTEAFF. Here the CDR3 DNA reads TGCGCCAGCAGCTTGTCTCGCCCGGGGGGCACTGAAGCTTTCTTT.

The chain uses TRBV19 and TRBJ2-1; TRBD2 matches 8 bases. Germline CDR1 reads LNHDA; CDR2 reads SQIVND (reference sequence). Unmatched junction bases numbered 11, after V lost 3 bases and J lost 7 bases. The CDR3 covers 16 residues. CDR3 sequence reads: CASSISGAGAKNEQFF. CDR3 nucleotides: TGTGCCAGTAGTATTTCGGGAGCGGGAGCTAAGAATGAGCAGTTCTTC.

This clone was recorded once. The V and J genes are TRBV7-9 and TRBJ1-3; D not resolved. Trimming removed 2 bases from V and 1 base from J, with 9 bases in between. The germline gives CDR1 SEHNR, CDR2 FQNEAQ (reference sequence). The CDR3 has 15 residues. CDR3 sequence: CASSLSGRSGNTIYF. The CDR3 nucleotides read TGTGCCAGCAGCTTATCGGGTAGATCTGGAAACACCATATATTTT.

CDR3: CASSPSSGEQFF. DNA of the CDR3: TGTGCCAGCTCACCGTCTTCAGGTGAGCAGTTCTTC. The chain has TRBV18 and TRBJ2-1; no reliable D call. V was clipped by 3 bases and J by 9 bases, with 9 bases between them. Germline V gene data show CDR1 as KGHSH and CDR2 as LQKENI. The length of the CDR3 is 12 residues. Together with reference TRBV18 and TRBJ2-1, the CDR3 gives the full variable domain: NAGVMQNPRHLVRRRGQEARLRCSPMKGHSHVYWYRQLPEEGLKFMVYLQKENIIDESGMPKERFSAEFPKEGPSILRIQQVVRGDSAAYFCASSPSSGEQFFGPGTRLTVL.

The J gene is TRBJ2-3, the V gene TRBV5-1, with D uncertain. The CDR3 spans 15 residues. Germline CDR1 reads SGHRS; CDR2 reads YFSETQ. Trimming shortened V by 0 bases and J by 0 bases, and 8 bases separated the two germline ends. In DNA, the CDR3 is TGCGCCAGCAGCTTGGTTCAGGTCAGCACAGATACGCAGTATTTT. Residues: CASSLVQVSTDTQYF.

This clone was observed a single time. This sequence joins TRBV2 and TRBJ1-1; possible D gene TRBD1, 5 bases. The CDR3 has 16 residues. CDR1 is SNHLY and CDR2 is FYNNEI in the germline V gene. Trimming pared 3 bases from V and 2 bases from J, leaving 16 bases between. The CDR3 here is CASSDGARPTNTEAFF. The CDR3 nucleotides read TGTGCCAGCAGTGATGGGGCCCGACCAACCAACACTGAAGCTTTCTTT. The variable domain in full, with the rest retrieved from reference TRBV2 and TRBJ1-1, is EPEVTQTPSHQVTQMGQEVILRCVPISNHLYFYWYRQILGQKVEFLVSFYNNEISEKSEIFDDQFSVERPDGSNFTLKIRSTKLEDSAMYFCASSDGARPTNTEAFFGQGTRLTVV.

This clone came up once. Other DNA sequences within the sample encode an identical CDR3. The chain has TRBV29-1 and TRBJ2-7; D is possibly TRBD1 (6 bases). CDR1 and CDR2 from the germline V gene are SQVTM and ANQGSEA. The length of the CDR3 is 13 residues. Trimming left V 3 bases short and J 2 bases short, with 11 bases between. The CDR3 protein is CSVEGHRAYEQYF. The CDR3 coding sequence is TGCAGCGTTGAGGGACATAGGGCCTACGAGCAGTACTTC.

The rearrangement uses TRBV10-2 and TRBJ2-7, with TRBD2 matching 10 bases. V dropped 8 bases and J dropped 2; count of bases not matched to a gene: 9. Germline V gene sequence: CDR1 WSHSY, CDR2 SAAADI. CDR3 length equals 15 residues. DNA of the CDR3: TGCGCCAGCGTAACCATAGCGGGAGGTACCTACGAGCAGTACTTC. Translation gives CASVTIAGGTYEQYF.

The rearrangement uses TRBV19 and TRBJ1-5; 7 nucleotides align to TRBD1. Germline loops: CDR1 LNHDA, CDR2 SQIVND (reference sequence). Trimming at V came to 1 base and at J to 6 bases, leaving 6 bases not matched to a gene. This CDR3 is 15 amino acids long. CDR3 loop: CASSIGDRVGQPQHF. Written as DNA, the CDR3 is TGTGCCAGTAGTATAGGTGACAGGGTTGGTCAGCCCCAGCATTTT.

The gene calls are TRBV6-5 and TRBJ2-7; TRBD1 aligns across 8 bases. The CDR3 has 15 amino acids. With V trimmed by 8 bases and J by 0 bases, 9 bases remained unmatched. The germline V gene encodes CDR1 MNHEY and CDR2 SVGAGI. The DNA of the CDR3 is TGTGCCAGCCTCCCTGGGACAGGCCGCTCCTACGAGCAGTACTTC. This sequence encodes CASLPGTGRSYEQYF.

This clone was recorded only once. CDR3 bases: TGTGCCAGCTCACCGGGACAGCCGATCTACGAGCAGTACTTC. Its translation is CASSPGQPIYEQYF. The chain recombines TRBV18 with TRBJ2-7; 7 bases align to TRBD1. The CDR3 is 14 amino acids. V lost 3 bases, J lost 3 bases, and 5 bases stayed unmatched. Germline loops: CDR1 KGHSH, CDR2 LQKENI.

The V call is TRBV28, the J call TRBJ1-2; 7 positions match TRBD1. V was pared by 2 bases and J by 8 bases, with 8 bases of the junction left unmatched. This CDR3 is 14 amino acids long. Germline lookup yields CDR1 MDHEN and CDR2 SYDVKM. The CDR3 spells CASSLITGEYGYTF. DNA of the CDR3: TGTGCCAGCAGTTTAATCACAGGGGAGTACGGCTACACCTTC.

The rearrangement uses TRBV15 and TRBJ2-2; possibly TRBD2 for D (6 bases). Deletions cut 0 bases from V and 7 bases from J, with 18 bases between. The CDR3 runs to 17 residues. Germline loops: CDR1 LNHNV, CDR2 YYDKDF (reference sequence). Written as DNA, the CDR3 is TGTGCCACCAGCAGAGATAAATTCGGGCTAGCGAGCGGGGAGCTGTTTTTT. Translating gives CATSRDKFGLASGELFF.

This chain connects TRBV11-1 to TRBJ1-1; 7 nucleotides align to TRBD1. CDR1 and CDR2 from the germline V gene are SGHAT and FQDESV (reference sequence). The J segment lost 6 bases and the V segment lost 6 bases, leaving 13 bases of the junction unmatched. This CDR3 contains 15 residues. CDR3 loop: CASRPSGGGRPEAFF. The CDR3 DNA reads TGTGCCAGCAGGCCTTCGGGAGGGGGCCGCCCTGAAGCTTTCTTT.

The V gene is TRBV19, the J gene TRBJ2-1, with 13 bases aligning to TRBD2. Looked up from germline, CDR1 is LNHDA and CDR2 is SQIVND (reference sequence). The ends lost 5 bases at V and 0 bases at J; junction bases unmatched: 4. The CDR3 spans 17 residues. This CDR3 reads CASSRTSGGDSYNEQFF. DNA of the CDR3: TGTGCCAGTAGTCGGACTAGCGGGGGCGACTCCTACAATGAGCAGTTCTTC. The variable domain in full, with the rest retrieved from reference TRBV19 and TRBJ2-1, is DGGITQSPKYLFRKEGQNVTLSCEQNLNHDAMYWYRQDPGQGLRLIYYSQIVNDFQKGDIAEGYSVSREKKESFPLTVTSAQKNPTAFYLCASSRTSGGDSYNEQFFGPGTRLTVL.

This chain joins TRBV4-2 and TRBJ2-7, with 14 bases aligning to TRBD2. Germline CDR1 is LGHNA and CDR2 is YNFKEQ. The V segment lost 3 bases and the J segment 5 bases; nucleotides outside the gene matches: 12. The CDR3 is 18 residues long. The CDR3 is CASSQGLAGAHRADEQYF. CDR3 bases: TGTGCCAGCAGCCAGGGACTAGCGGGAGCCCACCGCGCGGACGAGCAGTACTTC.

The genes are TRBV7-9 and TRBJ1-2; a possible D gene is TRBD1 (5 bases). The CDR3 has 16 residues. Germline V CDR1 and CDR2: SEHNR, FQNEAQ (reference sequence). V lost 5 bases to trimming and J lost 6 bases, with 22 bases between them. CDR3 residues: CASSNETGLTLHGYTF. The CDR3 coding sequence is TGTGCCAGCAGCAATGAAACAGGCCTGACGCTTCATGGCTACACCTTC.

CDR3 region: CASSPILPDNYGYTF. CDR3 bases: TGTGCCAGCAGCCCCATATTACCAGATAACTATGGCTACACCTTC. This chain uses TRBV7-2 with TRBJ1-2; D gene ambiguous. This CDR3 is 15 amino acids long. Trimming took off 5 bases at V and 1 base at J, with 14 bases between the two ends. In germline, CDR1 is SGHTA, CDR2 FQGNSA.